The rows below give T cell receptor beta chains drawn from one sample of a study of blood T cell repertoires in COVID-19. Data came from immunoSEQ multiplex PCR; TCRdb stores just in-frame clones and leaves some out. The repertoire includes under 300,000 clones, 86% of them detected once, and 6.2% sits in the top ten. The sequencing sample was made of peripheral blood. The source of these receptors is a man between 60 and 70 years old with acute or convalescent COVID-19. Each CDR3 is given with its conserved first and last residue. The order of the fields is D gene, clone size, J gene, V gene, CDR3 length, CDR3 DNA, CDR3 protein. A D gene is named only where the DNA matches it firmly. The size entry is marked missing in some rows and otherwise reads once, few, many or a size class.

TRBD2 NA TRBJ2-7 TRBV2 13 TGTGCCAGCCGGGAGGGGGGCTCCTACGAGCAGTACTTC CASREGGSYEQYF
TRBD1 NA TRBJ1-5 TRBV29-1 13 TGCAGCGTTGGAGACAGGGACAATCAGCCCCAGCATTTT CSVGDRDNQPQHF
TRBD2 NA TRBJ2-1 TRBV3-1/TRBV3-2 16 TGTGCCAGCAGCTCACAGCGGGAGTCCTCCTACAATGAGCAGTTCTTC CASSSQRESSYNEQFF
TRBD1 NA TRBJ2-7 TRBV6-1 14 TGTGCCAGCAGTGAGGACAGGTTATCCTACGAGCAGTACTTC CASSEDRLSYEQYF
TRBD1 once TRBJ2-7 TRBV23-1 14 TGCGCCAGCCACCCGGGACAGCGAACCTACGAGCAGTACTTC CASHPGQRTYEQYF
TRBD2 NA TRBJ2-1 TRBV9 15 TGTGCCAGCAGCGTATCTAGCGGGACATACAATGAGCAGTTCTTC CASSVSSGTYNEQFF
NA NA TRBJ2-1 TRBV10-3 14 TGTGCCATCAGTGACCAAGCGGGCCACAATGAGCAGTTCTTC CAISDQAGHNEQFF
TRBD2 NA TRBJ2-1 TRBV15 14 TGTGCCACCAGCAGAGAGCGGGAGCAGAATGAGCAGTTCTTC CATSREREQNEQFF
TRBD1 NA TRBJ2-2 TRBV18 15 TGTGCCAGCACCTTGGGACAGGGGTCGGCCGGGGAGCTGTTTTTT CASTLGQGSAGELFF
TRBD1 NA TRBJ2-5 TRBV19 18 TGTGCCAGTAGTCTAAGACAGGGGGCGAACCCGTACCAAGAGACCCAGTACTTC CASSLRQGANPYQETQYF
TRBD2 NA TRBJ2-7 TRBV19 19 TGTGCCAGTAGTAAAGCAGTCAGCGGGACTAGCGGTCCCTCCTACGAGCAGTACTTC CASSKAVSGTSGPSYEQYF
TRBD1 NA TRBJ1-6 TRBV30 17 TGTGCCTGGAGTCAGGGGACAGGGGGCTCCTATAATTCACCCCTCCACTTT CAWSQGTGGSYNSPLHF
NA NA TRBJ1-4 TRBV9 14 TGTGCCAGCAGCCCACCAGGGGAAGGCGAAAAACTGTTTTTT CASSPPGEGEKLFF
TRBD2 few TRBJ2-7 TRBV19 14 TGTGCCAGTAGTATCCAGCGGGAGTCTGGCGAGCAGTACTTC CASSIQRESGEQYF
NA NA TRBJ2-7 TRBV7-3 13 TGTGCCAGCAGCTTAAGGGGGGGCGTCGAGCAGTACTTC CASSLRGGVEQYF
NA NA TRBJ2-5 TRBV19 15 TGTGCCAGTAGTATAGTACCCCAGGGAACGGAGACCCAGTACTTC CASSIVPQGTETQYF
TRBD2 NA TRBJ2-1 TRBV28 15 TGTGCCAGCAGTTTCGCGGGAGAGGTCGCAAATGAGCAGTTCTTC CASSFAGEVANEQFF
TRBD1 NA TRBJ2-5 TRBV28 14 TGTGCCAGCAGTCTAAGGACAGGCCAAGAGACCCAGTACTTC CASSLRTGQETQYF
NA NA TRBJ2-5 TRBV9 12 TGTGCCAGCAGCTTCAGGGGAGAGACCCAGTACTTC CASSFRGETQYF
NA NA TRBJ1-6 TRBV6-6 15 TGTGCCAGCAGCCGGGTGGCAGGGTCGGATGCACCCCTCCACTTT CASSRVAGSDAPLHF
NA NA TRBJ2-7 TRBV3-1/TRBV3-2 15 TGTGCCAGCAGCCAAGACGGTTTCGGGAGCGACGAGCAGTACTTC CASSQDGFGSDEQYF
TRBD1 NA TRBJ2-7 TRBV11-2 15 TGTGCCAGCAGCTTAGTGTTACAGGGGTCCTACGAGCAGTACTTC CASSLVLQGSYEQYF
NA NA TRBJ2-1 TRBV15 17 TGTGCCACCAGCAGAGACTCGGGTGCTAGTCCACGCCATGAGCAGTTCTTC CATSRDSGASPRHEQFF
TRBD2 NA TRBJ2-6 TRBV5-1 18 TGCGCCAGCAGCGTCTCGACTAGCCTGCTTACTGGGGCCAACGTCCTGACTTTC CASSVSTSLLTGANVLTF
TRBD2 NA TRBJ2-1 TRBV5-1 16 TGCGCCAGCAGCTCCCTTACTAGCGGGGCTAGGGATGAGCAGTTCTTC CASSSLTSGARDEQFF
NA NA TRBJ2-5 TRBV3-1/TRBV3-2 16 TGTGCCAGCAGCCAAGATCGAAGGAGCGGGTGGGAGACCCAGTACTTC CASSQDRRSGWETQYF
TRBD2 NA TRBJ2-3 TRBV6-2/TRBV6-3 15 TGTGCCAGCAGTGCTAGCGGGAGGAATACAGATACGCAGTATTTT CASSASGRNTDTQYF
NA NA TRBJ1-5 TRBV9 15 TGTGCCAGCAGCGTAGGGTTAACAGGCGATCAGCCCCAGCATTTT CASSVGLTGDQPQHF
NA NA TRBJ1-2 TRBV15 13 TGTGCCACCAGCAGAACAGCTAACTATGGCTACACCTTC CATSRTANYGYTF
TRBD2 NA TRBJ2-7 TRBV4-1 16 TGCGCCAGCAGCCAAGAAGAAGGAGCGGGGATCTACGAGCAGTACTTC CASSQEEGAGIYEQYF
NA many TRBJ1-5 TRBV18 14 TGTGCCAGCTCCGCTGACACGACCGATCAGCCCCAGCATTTT CASSADTTDQPQHF
NA NA TRBJ1-1 TRBV5-5 13 TGTGCCAGCAGCTTGTGGGGAGACGCTGAAGCTTTCTTT CASSLWGDAEAFF
NA NA TRBJ1-3 TRBV28 11 TGTGCCAGCAGTACAGACACGACCATATATTTT CASSTDTTIYF
NA NA TRBJ1-1 TRBV12-3/TRBV12-4 11 TGTGCCAGCAGAACACGGGCTGAAGCTTTCTTT CASRTRAEAFF
NA NA TRBJ1-4 TRBV28 14 TGTGCCAGTAAACTCAGGGGCATTAATGAAAAACTGTTTTTT CASKLRGINEKLFF
NA NA TRBJ2-1 TRBV11-2 12 TGTGCCAGCAGCTTAGGCAGGGATCAGCAGTTCTTC CASSLGRDQQFF
NA once TRBJ1-6 TRBV3-1/TRBV3-2 15 TGTGCCAGCAGCCAAACCCTAGGATATAATTCACCCCTCCACTTT CASSQTLGYNSPLHF
NA once TRBJ1-4 TRBV7-2 15 TGTGCCAGCAGCCCCACTGGGGGGGGATTCGAAAAACTGTTTTTT CASSPTGGGFEKLFF
NA NA TRBJ1-1 TRBV11-2 13 TGTGCCAGCAGCTTACAGGGTAACACTGAAGCTTTCTTT CASSLQGNTEAFF
TRBD2 NA TRBJ2-3 TRBV4-1 16 TGCGCCAGCAGCCAAGAGGGGACTATCCGCACAGATACGCAGTATTTT CASSQEGTIRTDTQYF
NA NA TRBJ2-7 TRBV24-1 14 TGTGCCACCAGTGATCCAGGGAAGGGATACGAGCAGTACTTC CATSDPGKGYEQYF
NA NA TRBJ1-4 TRBV28 13 TGTGCCAGCAGTTTTCGTCCCTATGAAAAACTGTTTTTT CASSFRPYEKLFF
NA NA TRBJ1-1 TRBV5-1 17 TGCGCCAGCAGCTTGCGGATTCGGGGGGCAATGAACACTGAAGCTTTCTTT CASSLRIRGAMNTEAFF
TRBD1 NA TRBJ2-1 TRBV7-9 14 TGTGCCAGCAGCACCGGGACAGGGCTACAGGAGCAGTTCTTC CASSTGTGLQEQFF
TRBD1 once TRBJ2-3 TRBV7-2 14 TGTGCCAGCAGCTTAAGTTACACCGGGACAGAGAAGTATTTT CASSLSYTGTEKYF
NA once TRBJ2-1 TRBV9 14 TGTGCCAGCAGCTTTCCGACCAAAGGAGGTGAGCAGTTCTTC CASSFPTKGGEQFF
NA NA TRBJ1-4 TRBV4-3 15 TGCGCCAGCAGCCGCACTGAGACAACTAATGAAAAACTGTTTTTT CASSRTETTNEKLFF
NA NA TRBJ1-4 TRBV7-9 19 TGTGCCAGCAGCCACTGGCTCAGGGAGGACTCGGGCACGGATGAAAAACTGTTTTTT CASSHWLREDSGTDEKLFF
NA NA TRBJ2-3 TRBV4-3 15 TGCGCCAGCAGCCAAGAAGGCAGGGTGTCAGATACGCAGTATTTT CASSQEGRVSDTQYF
NA NA TRBJ1-2 TRBV20-1 11 TGCAGTGCTACAGGGATTGGGGTCTACACCTTC CSATGIGVYTF
TRBD2 NA TRBJ2-7 TRBV28 13 TGTGCCAGCAGCGTAGCGGGATCCTACGAGCAGTACTTC CASSVAGSYEQYF
NA NA TRBJ2-1 TRBV6-5 14 TGTGCCAGCAGCCCATTAGTGCCCTACAATGAGCAGTTCTTC CASSPLVPYNEQFF
NA NA TRBJ1-1 TRBV28 16 TGTGCCAGCAGTTCCCTGGGGGGACCGATGAACACTGAAGCTTTCTTT CASSSLGGPMNTEAFF